The clone carrying this T cell receptor (beta chain) was recorded a few times. The entry originates in a study of patients and donors after allogeneic stem cell transplantation. TCRdb called the RT-PCR reads again in MiXCR, with one record for every CDR3 protein. Among about a million distinct CDR3 sequences, roughly 18% were seen once, and the ten largest hold roughly 6.4%. Germline V gene lookup returns CDR1 SGHRS and CDR2 YFSETQ. The CDR3 loop spans 16 amino acids. J gave up 0 bases and V 1 base, and 4 bases lay outside the gene matches. The sequence was collected from a human donor who was either an allogeneic HSCT recipient or a stem cell or donor lymphocyte infusion donor (not recorded which). It is not recorded whose cells these are; they may come from a transplant donor. The sequenced sample was blood, either unsorted or a sorted T cell fraction (not recorded which). The chain carries TRBV5-1 and TRBJ1-5, with 7 bases that match TRBD1. The CDR3 sequence: CASSLRDSYSNQPQHF. In nucleotides, the CDR3 is TGCGCCAGCAGCTTGAGGGACAGTTATAGCAATCAGCCCCAGCATTTT. Filled out from reference TRBV5-1 and TRBJ1-5, the complete variable domain reads KAGVTQTPRYLIKTRGQQVTLSCSPISGHRSVSWYQQTPGQGLQFLFEYFSETQRNKGNFPGRFSGRQFSNSRSEMNVSTLELGDSALYLCASSLRDSYSNQPQHFGDGTRLSIL.